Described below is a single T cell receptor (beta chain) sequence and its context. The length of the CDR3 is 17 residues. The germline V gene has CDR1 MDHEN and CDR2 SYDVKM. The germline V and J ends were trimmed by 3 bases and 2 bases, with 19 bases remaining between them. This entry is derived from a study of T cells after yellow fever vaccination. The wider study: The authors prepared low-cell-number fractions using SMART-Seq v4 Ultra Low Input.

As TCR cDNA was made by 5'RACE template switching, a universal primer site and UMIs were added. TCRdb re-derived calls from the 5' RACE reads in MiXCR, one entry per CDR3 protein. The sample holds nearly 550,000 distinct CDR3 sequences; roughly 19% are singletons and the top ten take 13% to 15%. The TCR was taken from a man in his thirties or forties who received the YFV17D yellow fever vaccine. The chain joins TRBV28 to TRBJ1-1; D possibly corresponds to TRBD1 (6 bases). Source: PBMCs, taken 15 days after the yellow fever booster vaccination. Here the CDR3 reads CASSLLRGGGSNTEAFF. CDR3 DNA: TGTGCCAGCAGTTTGCTCCGGGGAGGGGGAAGTAACACTGAAGCTTTCTTT. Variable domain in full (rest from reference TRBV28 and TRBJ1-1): DVKVTQSSRYLVKRTGEKVFLECVQDMDHENMFWYRQDPGLGLRLIYFSYDVKMKEKGDIPEGYSVSREKKERFSLILESASTNQTSMYLCASSLLRGGGSNTEAFFGQGTRLTVV.